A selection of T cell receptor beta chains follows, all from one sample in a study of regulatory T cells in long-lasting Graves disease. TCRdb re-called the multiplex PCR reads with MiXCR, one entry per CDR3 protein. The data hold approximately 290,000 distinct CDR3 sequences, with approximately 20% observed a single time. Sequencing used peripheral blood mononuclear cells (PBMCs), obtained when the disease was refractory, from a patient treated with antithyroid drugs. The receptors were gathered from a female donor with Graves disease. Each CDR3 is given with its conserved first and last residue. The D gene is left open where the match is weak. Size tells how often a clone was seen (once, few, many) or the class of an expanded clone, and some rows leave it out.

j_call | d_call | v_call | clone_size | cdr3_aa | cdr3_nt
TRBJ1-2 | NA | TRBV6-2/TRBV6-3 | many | CASSYSAGNDYGYTF | TGTGCCAGCAGTTACAGCGCGGGTAACGACTATGGCTACACCTTC
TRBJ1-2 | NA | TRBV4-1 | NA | CASSQGFGYTF | TGCGCCAGCAGCCAAGGGTTTGGCTACACCTTC
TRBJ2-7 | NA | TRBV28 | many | CASSFAVTYEQYF | TGTGCCAGCAGTTTCGCCGTAACCTACGAGCAGTACTTC
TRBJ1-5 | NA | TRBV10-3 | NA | CAISEEWQPQHF | TGTGCCATCAGTGAAGAATGGCAGCCCCAGCATTTT
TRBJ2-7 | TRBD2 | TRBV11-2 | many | CASSLRLAGGLFLDEQYF | TGTGCCAGCAGCTTACGACTAGCGGGAGGGCTTTTTTTGGACGAGCAGTACTTC
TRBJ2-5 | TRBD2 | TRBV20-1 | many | CSARGASGRAEETQYF | TGCAGTGCTAGGGGGGCTAGCGGGAGGGCCGAAGAGACCCAGTACTTC
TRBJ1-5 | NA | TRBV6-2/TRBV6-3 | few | CASRGGRNNQPQHF | TGTGCCAGCAGGGGGGGACGGAACAATCAGCCCCAGCATTTT
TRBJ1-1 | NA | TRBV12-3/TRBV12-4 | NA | CASSFNRNAEAFF | TGTGCCAGCAGCTTTAACAGGAACGCTGAAGCTTTCTTT
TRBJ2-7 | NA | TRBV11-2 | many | CASSLDYRLKPSYEQYF | TGTGCCAGCAGCTTAGACTACCGACTTAAGCCCTCCTACGAGCAGTACTTC
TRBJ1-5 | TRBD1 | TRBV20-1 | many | CSARDVQGGDQRQHF | TGCAGTGCTAGAGATGTCCAGGGGGGAGATCAGCGCCAGCATTTT
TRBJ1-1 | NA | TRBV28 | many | CASSLTNTEAFF | TGTGCCAGCAGCCTGACGAACACTGAAGCTTTCTTT
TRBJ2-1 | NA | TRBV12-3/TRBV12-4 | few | CASSRVESTEQFF | TGTGCCAGCAGTCGGGTCGAGAGCACGGAGCAGTTCTTC